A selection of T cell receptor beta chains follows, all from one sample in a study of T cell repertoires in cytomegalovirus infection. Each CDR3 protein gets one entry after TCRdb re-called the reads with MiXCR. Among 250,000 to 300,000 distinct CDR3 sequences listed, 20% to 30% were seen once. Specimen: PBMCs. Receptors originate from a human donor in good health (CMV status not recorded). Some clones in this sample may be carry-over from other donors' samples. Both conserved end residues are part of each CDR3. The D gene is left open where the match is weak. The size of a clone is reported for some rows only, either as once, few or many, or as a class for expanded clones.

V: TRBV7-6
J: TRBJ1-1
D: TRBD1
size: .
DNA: TGTGCCAGCAGCCCGTCGACAGGGGGCTTTGAAGCTTTCTTT
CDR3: CASSPSTGGFEAFF

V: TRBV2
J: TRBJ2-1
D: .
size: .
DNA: TGTGCCAGCCGCCACCCCGGGACTCCCGACAATGAGCAGTTCTTC
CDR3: CASRHPGTPDNEQFF

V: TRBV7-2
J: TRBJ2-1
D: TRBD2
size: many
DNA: TGTGCCAGCAGCTCCGGGACTAGCGGGAGGGCCGGTAATGAGCAGTTCTTC
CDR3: CASSSGTSGRAGNEQFF

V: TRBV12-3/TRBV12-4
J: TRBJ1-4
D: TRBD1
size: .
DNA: TGTGCCAGCAGTCCACAGGGGTTTGGGGAAAAACTGTTTTTT
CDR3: CASSPQGFGEKLFF

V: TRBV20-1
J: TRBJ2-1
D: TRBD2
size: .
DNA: TGCAGTGCTTCTAGCGGAAGCTCCTACAATGAGCAGTTCTTC
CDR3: CSASSGSSYNEQFF

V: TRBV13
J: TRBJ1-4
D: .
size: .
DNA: TGTGCCAGCAGCCAAACCAGAACAGGTACAACTAATGAAAAACTGTTTTTT
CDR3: CASSQTRTGTTNEKLFF

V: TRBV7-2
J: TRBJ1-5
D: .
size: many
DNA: TGTGCCAGCAGCTCAGAAAACGGGGGCCCCCAGCATTTT
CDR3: CASSSENGGPQHF

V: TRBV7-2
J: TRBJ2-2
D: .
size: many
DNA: TGTGCCAGCAGCTTATTATCGGGCAGAAACACCGGGGAGCTGTTTTTT
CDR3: CASSLLSGRNTGELFF

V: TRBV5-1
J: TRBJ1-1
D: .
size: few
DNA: TGCGCCAGCAGCTTGATCGGGAACACTGAAGCTTTCTTT
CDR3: CASSLIGNTEAFF

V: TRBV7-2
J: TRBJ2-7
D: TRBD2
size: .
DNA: TGTGCCAGCAGCTCCAGCGGGGCAGGGTACGAGCAGTACTTC
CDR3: CASSSSGAGYEQYF

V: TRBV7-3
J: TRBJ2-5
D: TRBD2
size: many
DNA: TGTGCCAGCAGCCCTCAAGTCGGCGGGAGGACCCAGTACTTC
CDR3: CASSPQVGGRTQYF

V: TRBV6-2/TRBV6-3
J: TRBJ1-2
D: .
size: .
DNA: TGTGCCAGCAGTTACTCACTGAACGGCTACACCTTC
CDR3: CASSYSLNGYTF

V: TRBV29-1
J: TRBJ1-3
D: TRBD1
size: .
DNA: TGCAGCGCTTCACAGGGGAGGTCTGGAAACACCATATATTTT
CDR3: CSASQGRSGNTIYF

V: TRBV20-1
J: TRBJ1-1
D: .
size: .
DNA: TGCAGTGCTAGACCCAGTTTTACAGGGAACACTGAAGCTTTCTTT
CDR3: CSARPSFTGNTEAFF

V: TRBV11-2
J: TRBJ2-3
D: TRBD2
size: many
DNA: TGTGCCAGCAGCGGAGGACTAGCGGGAGGCCTAGATACGCAGTATTTT
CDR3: CASSGGLAGGLDTQYF

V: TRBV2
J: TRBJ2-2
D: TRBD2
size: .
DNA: TGTGCCAGCAGTGGGGGACTAGCGGCCGGGGAGCTGTTTTTT
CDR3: CASSGGLAAGELFF

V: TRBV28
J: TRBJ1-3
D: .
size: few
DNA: TGTGCCAGCAGTCCAACAGGGAGTGGAGGAAACACCATATATTTT
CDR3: CASSPTGSGGNTIYF

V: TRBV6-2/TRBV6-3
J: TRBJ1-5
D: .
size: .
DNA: TGTGCCAGCAGTGACTGGAGCAATCAGCCCCAGCATTTT
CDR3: CASSDWSNQPQHF

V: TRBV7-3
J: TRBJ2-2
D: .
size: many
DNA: TGTGCCAGCAGCCCCGGTTGGGGCACCGGGGAGCTGTTTTTT
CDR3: CASSPGWGTGELFF

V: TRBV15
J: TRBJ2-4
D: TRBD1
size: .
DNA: TGTGCCACCAGCGGATCCGGGACAGGCCCAAACATTCAGTACTTC
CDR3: CATSGSGTGPNIQYF

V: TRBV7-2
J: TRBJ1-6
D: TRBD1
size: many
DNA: TGTGCCAGCAGCTTAGAGGGCCCCATCACAGGGGTCGCCTCACCCCTCCACTTT
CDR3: CASSLEGPITGVASPLHF

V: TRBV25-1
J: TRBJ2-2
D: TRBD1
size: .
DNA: TGTGCCAGCAGTGATTCTCGACAGGGTTACTCCGGGGAGCTGTTTTTT
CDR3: CASSDSRQGYSGELFF

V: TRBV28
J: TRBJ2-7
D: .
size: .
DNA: TGTGCCAGCAGTTTAACCGGGGCGGACGAGCAGTACTTC
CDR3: CASSLTGADEQYF

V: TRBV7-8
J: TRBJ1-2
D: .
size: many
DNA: TGTGCCAGCAGCCTTGGGGAAATGGGGTATGGCTACACCTTC
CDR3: CASSLGEMGYGYTF

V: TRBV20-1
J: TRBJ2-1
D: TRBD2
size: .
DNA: TGCAGTGCCGAGCGGGGGGTGGGGGATGAGCAGTTCTTC
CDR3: CSAERGVGDEQFF

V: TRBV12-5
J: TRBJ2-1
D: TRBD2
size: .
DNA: TGTGCTAGTGGTTTGGGAGGCGGGAGGTCCTACAATGAGCAGTTCTTC
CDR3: CASGLGGGRSYNEQFF

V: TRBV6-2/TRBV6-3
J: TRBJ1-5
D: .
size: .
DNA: TGTGCCAGCAGTACGCCAAGGGAACGTGATCAGCCCCAGCATTTT
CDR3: CASSTPRERDQPQHF

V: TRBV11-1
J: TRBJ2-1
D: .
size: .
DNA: TGTGCCAGCAGCATCAAAGATGGGCGGACAGAGCAGTTCTTC
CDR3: CASSIKDGRTEQFF

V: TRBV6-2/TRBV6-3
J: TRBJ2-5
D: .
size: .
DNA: TGTGCCAGCAGTTATAAAGGGGACCAGTACTTC
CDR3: CASSYKGDQYF

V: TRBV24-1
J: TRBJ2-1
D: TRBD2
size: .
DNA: TGTGCCACCAGTGGTGAGGCGGGAGGGCCCTACAATGAGCAGTTCTTC
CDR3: CATSGEAGGPYNEQFF